This TCR beta chain comes out of a study of OX40 agonist ivuxolimab in advanced cancers. This CDR3 contains 15 residues. The germline V gene has CDR1 KGHSH and CDR2 LQKENI. Trimming removed 5 bases at V and 6 bases at J, with 16 bases between. The assay was immunoSEQ multiplex PCR, and TCRdb's table has in-frame clones only and misses some. The table has about 26,000 clones, 65% to 80% seen once. The sample here was CD4+ or CD8+ T cells sorted from blood, taken in a trial of the OX40 agonist ivuxolimab. This chain connects TRBV18 to TRBJ2-2, with TRBD1 as a possible D gene (6 bases). The receptor's source is an adult with an advanced solid tumor such as melanoma, head and neck, liver or kidney cancer. The CDR3 DNA is TGTGCCAGCTCAAGGGACATTGGGGATTCCGGGGAGCTGTTTTTT. Amino acids: CASSRDIGDSGELFF.